One and the same sample provided the 15 T cell receptor beta chains below, sequenced in a study of blood T cell repertoires in COVID-19. The method was immunoSEQ multiplex PCR; TCRdb's version includes in-frame clones alone and lacks a portion of them. The top ten clones hold over 2% of a sample with about 220,000 clones, around 86% of them seen once. Specimen: peripheral blood. The receptors shown here come from a man aged 25-40 years who had recovered from COVID-19.

CDR3 in amino acids: CASSLDGGAYEQYF. DNA of the CDR3: TGTGCCAGCAGCTTAGACGGGGGGGCCTACGAGCAGTACTTC. This chain links TRBV11-2 with TRBJ2-7; 8 bases line up with TRBD2. This CDR3 has 14 amino acids. V was pared by 0 bases and J by 2 bases, with 0 bases of the junction left unmatched. CDR1 and CDR2 (germline): SGHAT, FQNNGV. Variable domain in full (rest from reference TRBV11-2 and TRBJ2-7): EAGVAQSPRYKIIEKRQSVAFWCNPISGHATLYWYQQILGQGPKLLIQFQNNGVVDDSQLPKDRFSAERLKGVDSTLKIQPAKLEDSAVYLCASSLDGGAYEQYFGPGTRLTVT.

This chain connects TRBV12-3 or TRBV12-4 to TRBJ1-1; D is undetermined. The length of the CDR3 is 12 residues. V gave up 7 bases and J gave up 4 bases, with 10 bases separating them. The CDR3 region is CASILEGTEAFF. The CDR3 nucleotides are TGTGCCAGCATCTTAGAGGGCACTGAAGCTTTCTTT.

The genes are TRBV7-9 and TRBJ2-5; 9 nucleotides align to TRBD1. V lost 5 bases, J lost 5 bases, and 6 bases stayed unmatched. Per the germline V gene, CDR1 is SEHNR and CDR2 is FQNEAQ (reference sequence). CDR3 length: 14 residues. The CDR3 nucleotides read TGTGCCAGCAGCCCCGGGACAGGGCTCGAGACCCAGTACTTC. It is translated as CASSPGTGLETQYF.

A note on this clone: Other DNA sequences from this sample encode an identical CDR3 as well. CDR3 sequence: CASSLRGGNSYEQYF. The DNA of the CDR3 is TGTGCCAGCAGCTTAAGGGGGGGGAACTCCTACGAGCAGTACTTC. The chain combines TRBV7-6 with TRBJ2-7; TRBD2 is a possible D gene (7 bases). With 2 bases removed from V and 0 bases from J, the gap between germline ends came to 11 bases. This CDR3 is built from 15 residues. Germline loops: CDR1 SGHVS, CDR2 FNYEAQ. The full variable domain, completed using reference TRBV7-6 and TRBJ2-7, is GAGVSQSPRYKVTKRGQDVALRCDPISGHVSLYWYRQALGQGPEFLTYFNYEAQQDKSGLPNDRFSAERPEGSISTLTIQRTEQRDSAMYRCASSLRGGNSYEQYFGPGTRLTVT.

The chain recombines TRBV13 with TRBJ1-1; D is unresolved. The CDR3 has 15 residues. V was trimmed by 0 bases and J by 1 base, leaving 9 bases between them. Germline V gene lookup returns CDR1 PRHDT and CDR2 FYEKMQ (reference sequence). The chain's CDR3 is CASSLGGLTNTEAFF. CDR3 bases: TGTGCCAGCAGCTTAGGTGGACTGACGAACACTGAAGCTTTCTTT.

The V gene is TRBV10-2, the J gene TRBJ1-2; no firm D call. The CDR3 extends over 13 amino acids. CDR1 and CDR2 from the germline V gene are WSHSY and SAAADI. V was trimmed by 2 bases and J by 1 base, leaving 5 bases between them. The CDR3 region is CASSEILNYGYTF. CDR3 coding DNA: TGCGCCAGCAGTGAGATCCTTAACTATGGCTACACCTTC.

The chain links TRBV7-9 to TRBJ1-1, with D possibly matching TRBD1 (5 bases). The CDR3 loop spans 14 amino acids. Trimming left V 5 bases short and J 4 bases short, with 14 bases between. Germline-derived CDR1 and CDR2 are SEHNR and FQNEAQ (reference sequence). CDR3 nucleotides: TGTGCCAGCAGCCCGACAGTAGTCTTCACTGAAGCTTTCTTT. It specifies CASSPTVVFTEAFF. Filled out from reference TRBV7-9 and TRBJ1-1, the complete variable domain reads DTGVSQNPRHKITKRGQNVTFRCDPISEHNRLYWYRQTLGQGPEFLTYFQNEAQLEKSRLLSDRFSAERPKGSFSTLEIQRTEQGDSAMYLCASSPTVVFTEAFFGQGTRLTVV.

The rearrangement links TRBV18 to TRBJ2-7; 9 nucleotides line up with TRBD1. CDR1 is KGHSH and CDR2 is LQKENI in the germline V gene. The J segment lost 5 bases and the V segment lost 1 base, leaving 6 bases of the junction unmatched. This CDR3 contains 15 residues. Here the CDR3 reads CASSPRDREVNEQYF. CDR3 coding DNA: TGTGCCAGCTCACCACGGGACAGGGAGGTCAACGAGCAGTACTTC.

This chain uses TRBV9 with TRBJ2-3; 7 nucleotides agree with TRBD1. The CDR3 runs to 15 residues. V was clipped by 5 bases and J by 4 bases; unmatched bases: 10. Germline CDR1 reads SGDLS; CDR2 reads YYNGEE. As DNA, the CDR3 is TGTGCCAGCAGTCCGACAGGGAACGACCCAGATACGCAGTATTTT. It specifies CASSPTGNDPDTQYF.

The gene calls are TRBV30 and TRBJ1-2, with 7 nucleotides matching TRBD1. With 5 bases clipped from V and 8 bases from J, the junction kept 17 bases outside the gene matches. The CDR3 is 15 amino acids. Germline lookup yields CDR1 GTSNPN and CDR2 SVGIG (reference sequence). The CDR3 nucleotides are TGTGCCTGGCTTCGGAGACAGGGAATGGCGGAGGGCTACACCTTC. Translated, it gives CAWLRRQGMAEGYTF.

This chain joins TRBV27 and TRBJ1-1; TRBD1 aligns across 10 bases. This CDR3 spans 14 amino acids. With V trimmed by 8 bases and J by 4 bases, 7 bases remained unmatched. The germline V gene encodes CDR1 MNHEY and CDR2 SMNVEV (reference sequence). CDR3 region: CASSGDRGGTEAFF. The CDR3 DNA is TGTGCCAGCTCAGGGGACAGGGGTGGCACTGAAGCTTTCTTT.

This chain links TRBV9 with TRBJ2-3, with a weak D call TRBD1 (6 bases). V shed 3 bases and J shed 4 bases, with 15 bases lying between them. The CDR3 is 15 amino acids. The germline CDR1 and CDR2 sequences are SGDLS and YYNGEE. The CDR3 bases are TGTGCCAGCAGCGCCTCAAGTGGGGGCTCAGATACGCAGTATTTT. It codes for CASSASSGGSDTQYF.

This clone was observed a few times. This chain connects TRBV14 to TRBJ1-6; tentative D call: TRBD1 (5 bases). V dropped 1 base and J dropped 1 base, with 8 bases sitting between them. The CDR3 is 16 amino acids. The germline V gene encodes CDR1 SGHDN and CDR2 FVKESK. The CDR3 DNA is TGTGCCAGCAGCCAAGCCCGGGGGTCCTATAATTCACCCCTCCACTTT. Amino acid sequence: CASSQARGSYNSPLHF.

The chain couples TRBV3-1 (or the pseudogene TRBV3-2) to TRBJ1-1; 7 nucleotides match TRBD1. Germline V gives CDR1 LGHDT, CDR2 YNNKEL (reference sequence). This CDR3 is built from 15 residues. Losses at the gene ends were 0 bases for V and 7 bases for J; bases not matched to a gene: 8. The CDR3 region has the DNA TGTGCCAGCAGCCAAGATCCAGGCAGGGGGATTGAAGCTTTCTTT. The encoded protein is CASSQDPGRGIEAFF.

In this sample, this clone turned up once. The chain uses TRBV9 and TRBJ2-3; weak D call: TRBD2 (5 bases). The CDR3 runs 17 residues. Trimming shortened V by 5 bases and J by 4 bases, and 23 bases separated the two germline ends. Germline V gives CDR1 SGDLS, CDR2 YYNGEE. In DNA, the CDR3 is TGTGCCAGCAGTGACGGCCCTGGGAGACCCCGAGCAGATACGCAGTATTTT. This sequence encodes CASSDGPGRPRADTQYF.